The entry below gives a single T cell receptor beta chain sequence along with its context. Antigen specificity is unknown. Looked up from germline, CDR1 is KGHSH and CDR2 is LQKENI. V shed 4 bases and J 5 bases; nucleotides not matched to a gene: 5. CDR3 size: 14 residues. The sample comes from a study of T-cell reconstitution after alpha-beta-depleted transplantation in children. Whole-study results and caveats: By one year post-transplant, T-cell counts and diversity largely arose from T cells that were newly produced. Some patients owed their high day-60 TCRbeta diversity to surviving recipient T cells and thymic progenitors. Roughly two months post-transplant, alpha-beta T cells reportedly originated from several hundred graft clones that had expanded.

The authors prepared the TCRbeta library with unique molecular identifiers. TCRdb re-derived calls from the PCR reads in MiXCR, one entry per CDR3 protein. The table has just under 250,000 distinct CDR3 sequences, about 26% seen once. The material sequenced was PBMCs, taken before TCRalphabeta/CD19-depleted stem cell transplant. The receptor's source is a girl aged 2 to 9 with Fanconi anemia, due to receive a stem cell transplant. V gene TRBV18 combines with J gene TRBJ1-5, with 7 bases fitting TRBD1. The DNA for the CDR3 is TGTGCCAGCTCACAGGGGGCGCAGGATCAGCCCCAGCATTTT. Translation: CASSQGAQDQPQHF.